This T cell receptor (beta chain) was recovered during a study of T cells after yellow fever vaccination. UMIs were added to TCR cDNA along with a universal primer site when it was made by 5'RACE template switching. TCRdb ran MiXCR on the 5' RACE reads and lists one entry per CDR3 protein. There are over 200,000 distinct CDR3 sequences in the sample; around 6.7% occur only once, and roughly 1% lies in the top ten. Study-wide results and caveats: The presence of abundant clonotypes contaminating from the bulk population was possible in FACS-sorted repertoires.

Comments on this clonotype: Its matching antigen is unknown.

The TCR comes from a man in his thirties or forties who received the YFV17D yellow fever vaccine. The specimen comprised CD4+ T cells sorted from PBMCs, sampled on the day of the yellow fever booster vaccination.

CDR3 DNA sequence: TGTGCCAGCAAGCTAGCGGGAACCCACAATGAGCAGTTCTTC. It translates to CASKLAGTHNEQFF. The chain carries TRBV7-2 and TRBJ2-1; 9 bases map to TRBD2. The CDR3 is 14 residues long. With 7 bases clipped from V and 5 bases from J, the junction kept 6 bases outside the gene matches. The germline gives CDR1 SGHTA, CDR2 FQGNSA.